This TCR beta chain was identified in a study of cytomegalovirus exposure and HLA in healthy donors. Study-wide points: It was taken for granted in presence/absence analyses that sequencing depth across donors was roughly uniform. According to reports, the classifier identified cytomegalovirus status with high specificity and sensitivity.

Losses at the gene ends were 6 bases for V and 2 bases for J; bases not matched to a gene: 11. Germline V gene sequence: CDR1 ENHRY, CDR2 SYGVKD. This CDR3 is built from 19 residues. Primers: 60 Vbeta forward and 13 Jbeta reverse. The method was immunoSEQ multiplex PCR; TCRdb's version includes in-frame clones alone and lacks a portion of them. The sample holds 200,000 to 250,000 clones, 82% seen once. With regard to this clone: Its antigen is undetermined.

The sample was PBMCs. The gene calls are TRBV10-3 and TRBJ2-1; the match to TRBD2 covers 15 bases. The source of this sequence is a woman between 40 and 50 years old in good health and CMV-seronegative. As DNA, the CDR3 is TGTGCCATCAGCCCCGACGGACTAGCGGGAGGGGGAACCTACAATGAGCAGTTCTTC. Residues: CAISPDGLAGGGTYNEQFF.